The present T cell receptor beta chain was sequenced within a study of Graves' ophthalmopathy and Graves' hyperthyroidism. Transcripts of RNA were the source for amplifying TCR beta CDR3 regions. First-round RT-PCR with HTBI primers preceded a second-round multiplex PCR. Using its own MiXCR run on the multiplex PCR reads, TCRdb lists one record per CDR3 protein. In the table there are almost 750,000 distinct CDR3 sequences, roughly 41% of which are singletons. This CDR3 spans 13 amino acids. Trimming stripped 0 bases from V and 6 bases from J, with 7 bases between. Germline V CDR1 and CDR2: SGDLS, YYNGEE. Patients were diagnosed from clinical symptoms, serum thyroxine, TRAb, thyroid ultrasound and orbital computed tomography. At least ten counts were recorded for this clonotype. Antigen specificity is unknown. Findings and caveats of the study: Also, most clonotypes expanded in the thyroid above 0.001 frequency appeared in blood.

The sequence was obtained from an adult man with Graves' ophthalmopathy. The sequenced sample consisted of peripheral blood. The chain couples TRBV9 to TRBJ1-5, with D unclear. Here the CDR3 reads CASSVDLSQPQHF. For the CDR3, the DNA is TGTGCCAGCAGCGTAGACTTATCTCAGCCCCAGCATTTT.